Following are 25 T cell receptor beta chains from one sample sequenced in a study of identical twins. TCRdb redid the calling of the 5' RACE reads with MiXCR, one entry per CDR3 protein. The sample yields 400,000 to 550,000 distinct CDR3 sequences, less than 25% seen once. These data also featured in a second study, about T cells expressing NK-cell markers.

Sequencing was performed on CD4+ T cells sorted from blood. All receptors come from a woman aged 18 to 35 in good health.

This clonotype appeared a few times. V is TRBV20-1 and J is TRBJ2-4; TRBD2 matches 9 bases. Germline CDR1 DFQATT, CDR2 SNEGSKA (reference sequence). The CDR3 has 14 amino acids. V lost 4 bases to trimming and J lost 8 bases; unmatched junction nucleotides: 9. CDR3 coding DNA: TGCAGTGCTATTGATAGCGGGAGAGTAGACATTCAGTACTTC. Protein sequence: CSAIDSGRVDIQYF.

Details on this clonotype: Its ends do not fully match the called genes, so a read error is possible. J is TRBJ2-1 and V is TRBV7-7; the D is unclear. Germline V lookup: CDR1 SSHAT, CDR2 FNYEAQ (reference sequence). This CDR3 is built from 15 residues. The CDR3, as DNA: TGTGCTAGCAGCCCCCTGCCTTTAACCTACAATGAGCAGTTCTTC. It yields the protein CASSPLPLTYNEQFF.

V gene TRBV24-1 combines with J gene TRBJ2-5; D perhaps matches TRBD1 (6 bases). In germline, CDR1 is KGHDR, CDR2 SFDVKD. The CDR3 has 14 amino acids. CDR3 sequence reads: CASPLAGDRETQYF. For the CDR3, the DNA is TGTGCTTCCCCCCTAGCAGGGGATCGAGAGACCCAGTACTTC.

In nucleotides, the CDR3 is TGTGCCAGCAGGCTACTAGCGGGGGGCCCCCAAGAGACCCAGTACTTC. It codes for CASRLLAGGPQETQYF. The chain recombines TRBV12-3 or TRBV12-4 with TRBJ2-5; TRBD2 matches 12 bases. The ends lost 6 bases at V and 1 base at J; junction bases unmatched: 6. This CDR3 spans 16 amino acids.

The rearrangement links TRBV20-1 to TRBJ2-3; TRBD2 might be the D (6 bases). This CDR3 has 16 amino acids. CDR1 DFQATT and CDR2 SNEGSKA come from the germline V gene (reference sequence). V was clipped by 3 bases and J by 5 bases, with 21 bases between them. This CDR3 is CSARGLTAGFLDTQYF. CDR3 sequence (DNA): TGCAGTGCTAGGGGTCTGACGGCGGGGTTTCTAGATACGCAGTATTTT.

This clonotype has just a few counts. The V and J genes are TRBV5-1 and TRBJ1-5, with 12 nucleotides matching TRBD1. V shed 4 bases and J 7 bases; nucleotides not matched to a gene: 9. The CDR3 sequence is 16 residues long. CDR1 and CDR2 (germline): SGHRS, YFSETQ. This CDR3 is CASSAGTGGLMQPQHF. The CDR3, as DNA: TGCGCCAGCAGCGCCGGGACAGGGGGCTTAATGCAGCCCCAGCATTTT.

The chain uses TRBV4-3 and TRBJ1-2, with 8 bases fitting TRBD1. This CDR3 is built from 13 residues. Germline V gene lookup returns CDR1 LGHNA and CDR2 YSLEER. J gave up 8 bases and V 3 bases, and 5 bases lay outside the gene matches. In nucleotides, the CDR3 is TGCGCCAGCAGCCACGGCAGGGGGCTCGGCTACACCTTC. It yields the protein CASSHGRGLGYTF.

The chain has TRBV5-1 and TRBJ2-2, with D perhaps TRBD2 (5 bases). V shed 5 bases and J shed 5 bases, with 16 bases lying between them. The germline gives CDR1 SGHRS, CDR2 YFSETQ. The CDR3 totals 15 residues. CDR3 residues: CASSSDAKTTGELFF. CDR3 nucleotide sequence: TGCGCCAGCAGTAGCGACGCTAAGACAACCGGGGAGCTGTTTTTT.

This clonotype has more than one count but fewer than ten. The V gene is TRBV5-1, the J gene TRBJ1-4, with D tentatively TRBD1 (5 bases). Trimming took off 2 bases at V and 7 bases at J, with 15 bases between the two ends. Germline-derived CDR1 and CDR2 are SGHRS and YFSETQ. CDR3 length equals 15 residues. CDR3 in DNA: TGCGCCAGCAGCTTAGCGGGGGGAATCAGTGAAAAACTGTTTTTT. This encodes CASSLAGGISEKLFF. Full variable domain (missing parts from reference TRBV5-1 and TRBJ1-4): KAGVTQTPRYLIKTRGQQVTLSCSPISGHRSVSWYQQTPGQGLQFLFEYFSETQRNKGNFPGRFSGRQFSNSRSEMNVSTLELGDSALYLCASSLAGGISEKLFFGSGTQLSVL.

The J gene is TRBJ2-7, the V gene TRBV9; the D is unclear. The CDR3 is 15 residues long. Germline V gene data show CDR1 as SGDLS and CDR2 as YYNGEE. V was shortened by 3 bases and J by 6 bases, with 19 bases between the two germline ends. CDR3 in DNA: TGTGCCAGCAGCGCGTGGCAGAGGTCGCTCGGCGAGCAGTACTTC. Translating gives CASSAWQRSLGEQYF.

The chain carries TRBV20-1 and TRBJ1-5; a weak D match, TRBD1 (5 bases). Between the trimmed V and J ends, which lost 6 bases and 0 bases, there was a span of 12 bases. From germline, CDR1 is DFQATT and CDR2 SNEGSKA (reference sequence). There are 14 residues in the CDR3. CDR3 coding DNA: TGCAGTGCCAGGGACGGATCTAGCAATCAGCCCCAGCATTTT. Its protein is CSARDGSSNQPQHF.

The chain uses TRBV12-3 or TRBV12-4 and TRBJ2-6; possibly TRBD1 for D (5 bases). Trimming shortened V by 6 bases and J by 4 bases, and 16 bases separated the two germline ends. The CDR3 spans 16 residues. CDR3 sequence: CASRGRALTGANVLTF. CDR3 sequence (DNA): TGTGCCAGCAGAGGCAGGGCACTTACCGGGGCCAACGTCCTGACTTTC.

This chain connects TRBV7-8 to TRBJ1-5; D is ambiguous. The CDR3 runs to 15 residues. V lost 1 base to trimming and J lost 3 bases, with 10 bases between them. Germline CDR1 reads SGHVS; CDR2 reads FQNEAQ. CDR3 residues: CASSLEGSLNQPQHF. The DNA for the CDR3 is TGTGCCAGCAGCTTAGAGGGCAGCCTCAATCAGCCCCAGCATTTT.

The chain joins TRBV5-1 to TRBJ2-2; 7 nucleotides agree with TRBD2. The CDR3 has 16 residues. Germline V CDR1 and CDR2: SGHRS, YFSETQ. V trimming: 4 bases; J trimming: 0 bases; junction bases outside the gene matches: 6. The CDR3 reads CASSEWGGANTGELFF. CDR3 DNA: TGCGCCAGCAGCGAGTGGGGGGGAGCGAACACCGGGGAGCTGTTTTTT.

V and J are TRBV10-3 and TRBJ2-7; perhaps TRBD2 as D (5 bases). Per germline, CDR1 ENHRY and CDR2 SYGVKD. Trimming took 0 bases from V and 2 from J, leaving 11 bases between them. This CDR3 has 15 residues. The CDR3 DNA sequence: TGTGCCATCAGTGAGTCAGGTGACGGGGCCTACGAGCAGTACTTC. This gives the protein CAISESGDGAYEQYF.

The V and J genes are TRBV12-3 or TRBV12-4 and TRBJ2-1, with TRBD2 matching over 7 bases. The CDR3 extends over 16 amino acids. V dropped 5 bases and J dropped 1; count of bases not matched to a gene: 8. CDR3 protein: CASSRLGGRSYNEQFF. In DNA, the CDR3 is TGTGCCAGCAGTCGCTTGGGGGGGAGATCCTACAATGAGCAGTTCTTC.

This chain connects TRBV9 to TRBJ2-3; 8 bases fit TRBD2. CDR1 and CDR2 from the germline V gene are SGDLS and YYNGEE. CDR3 size: 16 residues. Trimming removed 4 bases from V and 4 bases from J; junction bases left unmatched: 11. CDR3 in amino acids: CASSPIRGGGPDTQYF. CDR3 bases: TGTGCCAGCAGCCCCATTCGGGGGGGGGGGCCAGATACGCAGTATTTT.

The sample holds many counts of this clonotype. The V gene is TRBV7-2, the J gene TRBJ2-7; 9 bases align to TRBD1. Germline values: CDR1 SGHTA, CDR2 FQGNSA. V trimming: 1 base; J trimming: 4 bases; junction bases outside the gene matches: 5. The CDR3 is 15 amino acids. The CDR3 sequence: CASSLVTGGWYEQYF. In DNA form, the CDR3 reads TGTGCCAGCAGCTTAGTTACAGGGGGCTGGTACGAGCAGTACTTC.

This chain uses TRBV6-1 with TRBJ1-5, with 9 nucleotides matching TRBD1. There are 15 residues in the CDR3. CDR1 and CDR2 from the germline V gene are MNHNS and SASEGT. Trimming removed 6 bases from V and 6 bases from J; junction bases left unmatched: 9. CDR3 coding DNA: TGTGCCAGCAGCCAACAGGGGGCCGCGGTTCAGCCCCAGCATTTT. This encodes CASSQQGAAVQPQHF.

This clonotype was found a few times. CDR3 DNA: TGTGCCAGCAGCAACGACGGGGGCACAGATACGCAGTATTTT. Its translation is CASSNDGGTDTQYF. The chain carries TRBV6-1 and TRBJ2-3, with D maybe TRBD2 (5 bases). The CDR3 covers 14 residues. Germline assignment: CDR1 MNHNS and CDR2 SASEGT. The V gene lost 6 bases and the J gene lost 1 base, with 11 bases spanning the gap.

This clonotype was counted between two and nine times. CDR3 DNA: TGCAGTGGGACTAGCGGGGCCGCAGATACGCAGTATTTT. Encoded protein: CSGTSGAADTQYF. The rearrangement links TRBV20-1 to TRBJ2-3; TRBD2 aligns across 12 bases. The ends lost 7 bases at V and 4 bases at J; junction bases unmatched: 3. Per germline, CDR1 DFQATT and CDR2 SNEGSKA (reference sequence). This CDR3 comprises 13 residues.

The chain links TRBV29-1 to TRBJ1-1, with D unclear. Deletions cut 4 bases from V and 3 bases from J, with 12 bases between. The CDR3 consists of 13 residues. Germline V gives CDR1 SQVTM, CDR2 ANQGSEA. CDR3 nucleotides: TGCAGCGTTGTAAGCTTTGTCGACACTGAAGCTTTCTTT. Protein product: CSVVSFVDTEAFF.

The chain joins TRBV6-2 or TRBV6-3 to TRBJ2-7; D gene uncertain. V lost 2 bases and J 7 bases, leaving 15 bases between the germline ends. CDR3 length: 14 amino acids. Germline loops: CDR1 MNHEY, CDR2 SVGEGT. The chain's CDR3 is CASSYTNRVWEQYF. The CDR3 DNA reads as TGTGCCAGCAGTTACACAAATCGTGTTTGGGAGCAGTACTTC.

This clonotype was counted between two and nine times. The gene calls are TRBV7-2 and TRBJ2-7; 8 positions match TRBD2. The junction had 5 bases not matched to a gene; V was cut back by 1 base and J by 3 bases. The CDR3 covers 15 residues. Germline V gene lookup returns CDR1 SGHTA and CDR2 FQGNSA. The CDR3 DNA reads TGTGCCAGCAGCTTAGTATTAGCGGGGCGCTACGAGCAGTACTTC. Amino acids: CASSLVLAGRYEQYF.

The chain recombines TRBV20-1 with TRBJ2-5; TRBD2 aligns across 13 bases. This CDR3 has 14 residues. The junction had 7 bases not matched to a gene; V was cut back by 7 bases and J by 5 bases. Germline CDR1 is DFQATT and CDR2 is SNEGSKA (reference sequence). CDR3 protein: CSVRTSGSIETQYF. In DNA, the CDR3 is TGCAGTGTCCGGACTAGCGGGAGTATTGAGACCCAGTACTTC.